Listed here are 23 T cell receptor beta chains from one sample, sequenced in a study of beta chain features in type 1 diabetes. These receptors have no identified antigens. Whole-study findings and limits: Significant though moderate, a shortening of TCRB CDR3s appeared in all four CD4+ subsets of Type 1 diabetes patients.

The sequenced template was cDNA made from the entire isolated RNA. The repertoire was sequenced with immunoSEQ multiplex PCR; TCRdb's copy has only in-frame clones and lacks some. The data show approximately 130,000 clones, 17% seen once. Specimen: central memory CD4+ T cells from blood. Receptor source: a man aged 18 to 29 with type 1 diabetes.

This clone was observed many times. The chain employs TRBV25-1 and TRBJ2-3, with D possibly being TRBD2 (6 bases). The CDR3 consists of 14 residues. Germline V gene data show CDR1 as MGHDK and CDR2 as SYGVNS. V lost 7 bases to trimming and J lost 2 bases, with 13 bases between them. CDR3 protein: CASKGLVNTDTQYF. DNA for the CDR3: TGTGCCAGCAAGGGACTGGTGAACACAGATACGCAGTATTTT.

The chain is built from TRBV11-2 and TRBJ2-1, with D unresolved. Trimming took off 2 bases at V and 5 bases at J, with 7 bases between the two ends. The CDR3 has 13 amino acids. CDR1 is SGHAT and CDR2 is FQNNGV in the germline V gene. The CDR3 loop is CASSLYIHNEQFF. The CDR3 DNA follows: TGTGCCAGCAGCTTATACATTCACAATGAGCAGTTCTTC.

This clone has more than one count but fewer than ten. The V and J genes are TRBV30 and TRBJ1-1; tentatively, D is TRBD1 (5 bases). Germline V gene data show CDR1 as GTSNPN and CDR2 as SVGIG (reference sequence). The CDR3 spans 14 residues. Trimming stripped 1 base from V and 5 bases from J, with 14 bases between. The CDR3 DNA sequence: TGTGCCTGGAGTGCGCTGGACGGACAAACTGAAGCTTTCTTT. This sequence encodes CAWSALDGQTEAFF.

The chain joins TRBV30 to TRBJ2-3; 12 positions match TRBD2. With V trimmed by 7 bases and J by 1 base, 3 bases remained unmatched. The CDR3 sequence is 14 residues long. Germline V gives CDR1 GTSNPN, CDR2 SVGIG (reference sequence). CDR3 sequence reads: CAFSSGRGTDTQYF. The CDR3 DNA is TGTGCCTTTTCTAGCGGGAGGGGCACAGATACGCAGTATTTT.

The CDR3 nucleotides are TGTGCCAGCAGTCCCCGGGACGGTGGGCTTAATTCACCCCTCCACTTT. Translated: CASSPRDGGLNSPLHF. The chain has TRBV6-6 and TRBJ1-6; D is possibly TRBD1 (5 bases). Trimming took off 5 bases at V and 6 bases at J, with 17 bases between the two ends. Per the germline V gene, CDR1 is MNHNY and CDR2 is SVGAGI (reference sequence). The CDR3 sequence is 16 residues long.

The chain combines TRBV30 with TRBJ1-1; D possibly corresponds to TRBD1 (5 bases). Germline CDR1 reads GTSNPN; CDR2 reads SVGIG (reference sequence). CDR3 size: 13 residues. Trimming removed 3 bases from V and 1 base from J, with 9 bases in between. The CDR3 bases are TGTGCCTGGAGCCTGACAGCGAACACTGAAGCTTTCTTT. As protein: CAWSLTANTEAFF.

This clone was observed a few times. The CDR3 sequence: CASSQGQGGEKLFF. Here the CDR3 DNA reads TGCGCCAGCAGCCAAGGACAGGGAGGTGAAAAACTGTTTTTT. The rearrangement joins TRBV4-1 to TRBJ1-4; TRBD1 agrees at 7 bases. There are 14 residues in the CDR3. CDR1 and CDR2 (germline): MGHRA, YSYEKL. Losses at the gene ends were 1 base for V and 7 bases for J; bases not matched to a gene: 3.

As for this clone: The same CDR3 is also encoded by other DNA sequences in this sample. This sequence joins TRBV18 and TRBJ2-3; D perhaps matches TRBD2 (5 bases). The V and J ends lost 3 bases and 0 bases respectively, with 10 bases between them. The CDR3 consists of 15 residues. Per germline, CDR1 KGHSH and CDR2 LQKENI. This CDR3 is CASSPDYLSTDTQYF. The CDR3 DNA reads as TGTGCCAGCTCACCCGACTACCTCAGCACAGATACGCAGTATTTT.

In this sample, this clone turned up a few times. The chain joins TRBV5-8 to TRBJ1-2; D may be TRBD1 (5 bases). The CDR3 is 15 residues long. Trimming pared 0 bases from V and 9 bases from J, leaving 18 bases between. Germline assignment: CDR1 SGHTS and CDR2 YDEGEE. The CDR3: CASSLVRGGASSYTF. Here the CDR3 DNA reads TGTGCCAGCAGCTTGGTGCGCGGCGGGGCCAGTAGCTACACCTTC.

This chain uses TRBV7-9 with TRBJ2-1, with TRBD2 as a possible D gene (6 bases). V was shortened by 1 base and J by 7 bases, with 14 bases between the two germline ends. Germline CDR1 SEHNR, CDR2 FQNEAQ (reference sequence). This CDR3 has 15 amino acids. The CDR3 is CASSLGPSRGNEQFF. DNA for the CDR3: TGTGCCAGCAGCTTAGGCCCCTCCCGGGGGAATGAGCAGTTCTTC.

The J gene is TRBJ2-7, the V gene TRBV15, with no clear D. The germline V and J ends were trimmed by 4 bases and 0 bases, with 10 bases remaining between them. Germline assignment: CDR1 LNHNV and CDR2 YYDKDF (reference sequence). The CDR3 loop spans 14 amino acids. The chain's CDR3 is CATSTDMSSYEQYF. The CDR3 DNA follows: TGTGCCACCAGCACCGACATGAGCTCCTACGAGCAGTACTTC.

The table lists this clone with a few counts. V usage is TRBV6-1 and J usage is TRBJ2-7, with 11 bases lining up with TRBD2. Germline-derived CDR1 and CDR2 are MNHNS and SASEGT. The junction had 12 bases not matched to a gene; V was cut back by 2 bases and J by 0 bases. The CDR3 is made up of 19 amino acids. CDR3 in amino acids: CASSERPLASGRNSYEQYF. CDR3 nucleotides: TGTGCCAGCAGTGAACGCCCCTTGGCTAGCGGGAGGAACTCCTACGAGCAGTACTTC.

This clone has only a few counts. The rearrangement uses TRBV29-1 and TRBJ2-5; TRBD2 might be the D (6 bases). Trimming stripped 5 bases from V and 4 bases from J, with 14 bases between. This CDR3 region has 13 residues. The germline V gene encodes CDR1 SQVTM and CDR2 ANQGSEA. This chain's CDR3 is CSVRQGGGETQYF. The CDR3, as DNA: TGCAGCGTTAGGCAGGGAGGAGGAGAGACCCAGTACTTC.

This clone has only one observation. The chain recombines TRBV7-3 with TRBJ1-6; the match to TRBD1 covers 8 bases. The V gene end was trimmed by 1 base and the J gene end by 5 bases; junction bases not matched to a gene: 4. Germline V gene sequence: CDR1 SGHTA, CDR2 FQGTGA. The CDR3 extends over 16 amino acids. The CDR3 loop reads CASSLMARGHNSPLHF. CDR3 bases: TGTGCCAGCAGCTTAATGGCCAGGGGGCATAATTCACCCCTCCACTTT.

The chain carries TRBV21-1 and TRBJ1-2; the table assigns TRBD1, which was not confirmed against the DNA. TRBV21-1 is a pseudogene. This CDR3 contains 14 residues. CDR3 sequence: CASSATTDNYGYTF. The CDR3 bases are TGTGCCAGCAGCGCCACGACAGATAACTATGGCTACACCTTC.

The chain employs TRBV6-5 and TRBJ1-1; D is uncertain. Deletions cut 0 bases from V and 3 bases from J, with 11 bases between. The germline gives CDR1 MNHEY, CDR2 SVGAGI. The CDR3 totals 15 residues. CDR3 bases: TGTGCCAGCAGTTACTCCCTTCTGAGGGACACTGAAGCTTTCTTT. It codes for CASSYSLLRDTEAFF.

This clone was counted between two and nine times. The CDR3 here is CASSYSGQGFNQPQHF. CDR3 nucleotide sequence: TGTGCCAGCAGTTACTCGGGACAGGGTTTCAATCAGCCCCAGCATTTT. The gene calls are TRBV6-5 and TRBJ1-5; 9 nucleotides line up with TRBD1. The CDR3 is made up of 16 amino acids. The germline CDR1 and CDR2 sequences are MNHEY and SVGAGI. Trimming cost V 0 bases and J 3 bases; bases outside gene matches: 3.

This clone has a handful of counts. This chain connects TRBV27 to TRBJ2-5, with D maybe TRBD2 (7 bases). CDR1 MNHEY and CDR2 SMNVEV come from the germline V gene (reference sequence). Trimming removed 3 bases at V and 4 bases at J, with 9 bases between. The CDR3 is 13 amino acids. CDR3 nucleotides: TGTGCCAGCAGTTTGAGGGGGGGAGAGACCCAGTACTTC. Encoded protein: CASSLRGGETQYF.

This clone was detected a few times. CDR3 DNA sequence: TGTGCCAGCAGCTTTGGACTAGCGGGAAATGGGGAGACCCAGTACTTC. Protein sequence: CASSFGLAGNGETQYF. The rearrangement uses TRBV7-9 and TRBJ2-5; TRBD2 agrees at 12 bases. The V segment lost 3 bases and the J segment 5 bases; nucleotides outside the gene matches: 7. The CDR3 runs 16 residues. Germline V lookup: CDR1 SEHNR, CDR2 FQNEAQ (reference sequence). Based on the CDR3 plus reference TRBV7-9 and TRBJ2-5, the full variable domain is DTGVSQNPRHKITKRGQNVTFRCDPISEHNRLYWYRQTLGQGPEFLTYFQNEAQLEKSRLLSDRFSAERPKGSFSTLEIQRTEQGDSAMYLCASSFGLAGNGETQYFGPGTRLLVL.

This clone has at least ten counts. At the DNA level, this CDR3 is encoded by other sequences in the same sample as well. V usage is TRBV11-2 and J usage is TRBJ2-3, with TRBD2 as a possible D gene (5 bases). The CDR3 is 13 residues long. CDR1 and CDR2 (germline): SGHAT, FQNNGV. The ends were cut back, 1 base at V and 3 bases at J, with 5 bases in the middle. The CDR3 DNA sequence: TGTGCCAGCAGCTTAGCGGGGACAGATACGCAGTATTTT. Translation: CASSLAGTDTQYF. The full variable domain, completed using reference TRBV11-2 and TRBJ2-3, is EAGVAQSPRYKIIEKRQSVAFWCNPISGHATLYWYQQILGQGPKLLIQFQNNGVVDDSQLPKDRFSAERLKGVDSTLKIQPAKLEDSAVYLCASSLAGTDTQYFGPGTRLTVL.

This clone was detected only a few times. V usage is TRBV5-4 and J usage is TRBJ2-1; tentatively, D is TRBD2 (5 bases). CDR3 length: 14 amino acids. Germline loops: CDR1 SGHNT, CDR2 YYREEE (reference sequence). Trimming left V 9 bases short and J 4 bases short, with 17 bases between. The CDR3 DNA is TGTGCCACCGGGGAGAGTTCTCATTACAATGAGCAGTTCTTC. Protein: CATGESSHYNEQFF.

V usage is TRBV5-4 and J usage is TRBJ2-3; 7 bases fit TRBD2. CDR1 is SGHNT and CDR2 is YYREEE in the germline V gene (reference sequence). The J segment lost 5 bases and the V segment lost 1 base, leaving 7 bases of the junction unmatched. This CDR3 contains 15 residues. The CDR3 is CASSLWSGARDTQYF. CDR3 DNA: TGTGCCAGCAGCTTGTGGAGCGGGGCAAGAGATACGCAGTATTTT. Drawing the rest from reference TRBV5-4 and TRBJ2-3, the complete variable domain is ETGVTQSPTHLIKTRGQQVTLRCSSQSGHNTVSWYQQALGQGPQFIFQYYREEENGRGNFPPRFSGLQFPNYSSELNVNALELDDSALYLCASSLWSGARDTQYFGPGTRLTVL.

In this sample, this clone turned up a few times. A read error may account for a junction end that differs from germline. The rearrangement joins TRBV6-6 to TRBJ2-6, with 9 bases matching TRBD1. The CDR3 contains 13 residues. In germline, CDR1 is MNHNY, CDR2 SVGAGI (reference sequence). Here the CDR3 reads CGTGGPGANVLTF. In DNA, the CDR3 is TGCGGTACAGGGGGCCCTGGGGCCAACGTCCTGACTTTC.